These T cell receptor beta chains were read from a single sample in a study of blood T cell repertoires in COVID-19. Libraries were prepared by immunoSEQ multiplex PCR; TCRdb keeps only in-frame clonotypes and omits some of them. The table has 75,000 to 80,000 clones, about 87% seen once. The sequenced sample consisted of peripheral blood. Receptor source: a human donor in a cohort sampled during active COVID-19. Both conserved end residues are part of each CDR3. A D gene is named only where the DNA matches it firmly. Size tells how often a clone was seen (once, few, many) or the class of an expanded clone, and some rows leave it out.

d_call: NA
cdr3_length: 19
v_call: TRBV3-1/TRBV3-2
clone_size: NA
j_call: TRBJ1-3
cdr3_nt: TGTGCCAGCAGCCTCGCAACGCTTGGGCACCCCACTGGAGGAAACACCATATATTTT
cdr3_aa: CASSLATLGHPTGGNTIYF

d_call: NA
cdr3_length: 15
v_call: TRBV10-3
clone_size: once
j_call: TRBJ1-2
cdr3_nt: TGTGCCATCCATCCCGCCCGGGAGAGAGGCTATGGCTACACCTTC
cdr3_aa: CAIHPARERGYGYTF

d_call: TRBD1
cdr3_length: 14
v_call: TRBV7-3
clone_size: NA
j_call: TRBJ2-1
cdr3_nt: TGTGCCAGCGCCACGGGACAGGGTAACAATGAGCAGTTCTTC
cdr3_aa: CASATGQGNNEQFF

d_call: TRBD1
cdr3_length: 17
v_call: TRBV7-8
clone_size: NA
j_call: TRBJ1-5
cdr3_nt: TGTGCCAGCAGCTCAAACCCGGGACAGGGAGGTGCTCAGCCCCAGCATTTT
cdr3_aa: CASSSNPGQGGAQPQHF

d_call: NA
cdr3_length: 15
v_call: TRBV2
clone_size: few
j_call: TRBJ2-7
cdr3_nt: TGTGCCAGCAGTGAAGCGCGGGTTACCCGCTACGAGCAGTACTTC
cdr3_aa: CASSEARVTRYEQYF

d_call: NA
cdr3_length: 16
v_call: TRBV10-3
clone_size: NA
j_call: TRBJ2-6
cdr3_nt: TGTGCCATCAGTGAGGGACTGAACTCTGGGGCCAACGTCCTGACTTTC
cdr3_aa: CAISEGLNSGANVLTF

d_call: NA
cdr3_length: 15
v_call: TRBV7-2
clone_size: NA
j_call: TRBJ1-2
cdr3_nt: TGTGCCAGCAGCTTAGTCGCCGTCGGAGCGATCTACTACACCTTC
cdr3_aa: CASSLVAVGAIYYTF

d_call: NA
cdr3_length: 14
v_call: TRBV6-2/TRBV6-3
clone_size: NA
j_call: TRBJ1-1
cdr3_nt: TGTGCCAGCAGCTGGGAGGGCACCGTTTCCGAAGCTTTCTTT
cdr3_aa: CASSWEGTVSEAFF

d_call: NA
cdr3_length: 13
v_call: TRBV6-4
clone_size: NA
j_call: TRBJ2-5
cdr3_nt: TGTGCCAGCCGCAACTCTGGGGGGGAGACCCAGTACTTC
cdr3_aa: CASRNSGGETQYF

d_call: NA
cdr3_length: 13
v_call: TRBV28
clone_size: NA
j_call: TRBJ1-3
cdr3_nt: TGTGCCAGCAGGATTAGGGTAAGGGGTTGTGTGTATTTT
cdr3_aa: CASRIRVRGCVYF

d_call: NA
cdr3_length: 11
v_call: TRBV6-5
clone_size: NA
j_call: TRBJ2-4
cdr3_nt: TGTGCCAGCAGTTACGGGGAGGCCCGGTACTTC
cdr3_aa: CASSYGEARYF

d_call: NA
cdr3_length: 16
v_call: TRBV9
clone_size: once
j_call: TRBJ2-1
cdr3_nt: TGTGCCAGCAGCGTAGCTTCCGCTAGCAGTTTGAGTGAGCAGTTCTTC
cdr3_aa: CASSVASASSLSEQFF

d_call: NA
cdr3_length: 15
v_call: TRBV28
clone_size: once
j_call: TRBJ1-3
cdr3_nt: TGTGCCAGCAGCCTCCAGGGTACCGCTGGAAACACCATATATTTT
cdr3_aa: CASSLQGTAGNTIYF

d_call: NA
cdr3_length: 15
v_call: TRBV11-1
clone_size: NA
j_call: TRBJ1-4
cdr3_nt: TGTGCCAGCAGCGCCCGGACAGCTAATAATGAAAAACTGTTTTTT
cdr3_aa: CASSARTANNEKLFF

d_call: TRBD1
cdr3_length: 17
v_call: TRBV4-1
clone_size: NA
j_call: TRBJ1-2
cdr3_nt: TGCGCCAGCAGCCCCCTAAACGTGAACAGGGGAAGCGGTGGCTACACCTTC
cdr3_aa: CASSPLNVNRGSGGYTF

d_call: TRBD2
cdr3_length: 17
v_call: TRBV9
clone_size: NA
j_call: TRBJ2-2
cdr3_nt: TGTGCCAGCAGCGTGTTACCGGGACTAGTCCATGGGGGGGAGCTGTTTTTT
cdr3_aa: CASSVLPGLVHGGELFF

d_call: NA
cdr3_length: 13
v_call: TRBV4-1
clone_size: NA
j_call: TRBJ2-7
cdr3_nt: TGCGCCAGCAGTCTACCAGGGCCCTACGAGCAGTACTTC
cdr3_aa: CASSLPGPYEQYF

d_call: NA
cdr3_length: 14
v_call: TRBV18
clone_size: once
j_call: TRBJ2-7
cdr3_nt: TGTGCCAGCTCACCAGGACAGGCGGGATGGGAGCAGTACTTC
cdr3_aa: CASSPGQAGWEQYF

d_call: NA
cdr3_length: 17
v_call: TRBV25-1
clone_size: NA
j_call: TRBJ2-6
cdr3_nt: TGTGCCAGCAGTGAAGCTCAGGGCAACTCTGGGGCCAACGTCCTGACTTTC
cdr3_aa: CASSEAQGNSGANVLTF

d_call: NA
cdr3_length: 16
v_call: TRBV5-1
clone_size: NA
j_call: TRBJ1-1
cdr3_nt: TGCGCCAGCAGCTTGGCCGGGAGGGGTATGCACACTGAAGCTTTCTTT
cdr3_aa: CASSLAGRGMHTEAFF

d_call: TRBD1
cdr3_length: 17
v_call: TRBV29-1
clone_size: few
j_call: TRBJ2-3
cdr3_nt: TGCAGCGTTGAAGGGGGCTTCCGGGACAGCCGCACAGATACGCAGTATTTT
cdr3_aa: CSVEGGFRDSRTDTQYF

d_call: NA
cdr3_length: 15
v_call: TRBV7-3
clone_size: NA
j_call: TRBJ2-5
cdr3_nt: TGTGCCAGCAGCTTAAAAGGACAGAAACAAGAGACCCAGTACTTC
cdr3_aa: CASSLKGQKQETQYF

d_call: NA
cdr3_length: 11
v_call: TRBV28
clone_size: NA
j_call: TRBJ2-7
cdr3_nt: TGTGCCAGCAGTTTAGTAGAAGAGCAGTACTTC
cdr3_aa: CASSLVEEQYF

d_call: NA
cdr3_length: 13
v_call: TRBV19
clone_size: few
j_call: TRBJ1-1
cdr3_nt: TGTGCCACTAACGTGGAGGTGGGCACTGAAGCTTTCTTT
cdr3_aa: CATNVEVGTEAFF

d_call: NA
cdr3_length: 16
v_call: TRBV6-5
clone_size: few
j_call: TRBJ2-1
cdr3_nt: TGTGCCAGCAGTTACTCCCTAGCTTCGAAGTACAATGAGCAGTTCTTC
cdr3_aa: CASSYSLASKYNEQFF

d_call: NA
cdr3_length: 11
v_call: TRBV11-2
clone_size: NA
j_call: TRBJ1-1
cdr3_nt: TGTGCCAGCAGCCATACTTTTGAAGCTTTCTTT
cdr3_aa: CASSHTFEAFF

d_call: NA
cdr3_length: 14
v_call: TRBV5-1
clone_size: NA
j_call: TRBJ1-2
cdr3_nt: TGCGCCAGCATTCACCCCAGGGGCGGGTTTGGCTACACCTTC
cdr3_aa: CASIHPRGGFGYTF

d_call: NA
cdr3_length: 16
v_call: TRBV19
clone_size: NA
j_call: TRBJ1-5
cdr3_nt: TGTGCCAGTAGTTTCCGGGACATAACTAGCAATCAGCCCCAGCATTTT
cdr3_aa: CASSFRDITSNQPQHF

d_call: TRBD1
cdr3_length: 15
v_call: TRBV10-3
clone_size: NA
j_call: TRBJ1-6
cdr3_nt: TGTGCCATCAGCACCCGGGACAGGGGTTATTCACCCCTCCACTTT
cdr3_aa: CAISTRDRGYSPLHF

d_call: TRBD1
cdr3_length: 14
v_call: TRBV10-3
clone_size: NA
j_call: TRBJ2-1
cdr3_nt: TGTGCCATCAGAGACGACAGGGTATCCAATGAGCAGTTCTTC
cdr3_aa: CAIRDDRVSNEQFF

d_call: TRBD1
cdr3_length: 13
v_call: TRBV7-3
clone_size: few
j_call: TRBJ1-6
cdr3_nt: TGTGCCAGCAGTACAGGGGCCGATTCACCCCTCCACTTT
cdr3_aa: CASSTGADSPLHF

d_call: NA
cdr3_length: 15
v_call: TRBV11-2
clone_size: NA
j_call: TRBJ1-1
cdr3_nt: TGTGCCAGCAGCTTTAGGAGGGCCGGAAACACTGAAGCTTTCTTT
cdr3_aa: CASSFRRAGNTEAFF

d_call: NA
cdr3_length: 15
v_call: TRBV11-2
clone_size: NA
j_call: TRBJ2-2
cdr3_nt: TGTGCCAGCAGCTTCCTGCAGGGGTCTCCCGGGGAGCTGTTTTTT
cdr3_aa: CASSFLQGSPGELFF